Listed below are T cell receptor beta chains from one sample, sequenced in a study of T cells in Graves' hyperthyroidism and ophthalmopathy. TCRdb fed the multiplex PCR reads into MiXCR, producing one record per CDR3 protein. The profile covers approximately 260,000 distinct CDR3 sequences, with roughly 15% appearing a single time and over 30% taken by the ten largest. The sequencing sample was made of blood. The receptors were sampled from a woman aged 45 to 65 with Graves' hyperthyroidism that later progressed to Graves' ophthalmopathy. Each CDR3 is given with its conserved first and last residue. D genes are given only for firm matches. Only part of the rows carry a size: once, few, many, or a class if the clone is expanded.

>many|TRBJ2-7|-|TRBV2|12
TGTGCCAGCAGTGTAGCAGTCTACGAGCAGTACTTC
CASSVAVYEQYF
>many|TRBJ2-3|TRBD2|TRBV27|14
TGTGCCACCACCGGACTAGCGGGAATAGATACGCAGTATTTT
CATTGLAGIDTQYF
>many|TRBJ2-1|TRBD2|TRBV6-5|16
TGTGCCAGCAGTTACTCCAGCGGGAGGGGGACGAATGAGCAGTTCTTC
CASSYSSGRGTNEQFF
>-|TRBJ2-1|TRBD2|TRBV5-1|14
TGCGCCAGCAGGTCGTTAGCGGGAGAAGGTGAGCAGTTCTTC
CASRSLAGEGEQFF
>many|TRBJ2-3|TRBD2|TRBV20-1|13
TGCAGTGCTGCACCCGGGGGGGCAGATACGCAGTATTTT
CSAAPGGADTQYF
>many|TRBJ2-7|TRBD1|TRBV12-3/TRBV12-4|13
TGTGCCAGCAGTAACAGGGGGAACTACGAGCAGTACTTC
CASSNRGNYEQYF
>many|TRBJ2-1|TRBD2|TRBV5-1|15
TGCGCCAGCAGCTTGGAGACTAGCGGTAACAATGAGCAGTTCTTC
CASSLETSGNNEQFF
>many|TRBJ1-5|-|TRBV27|15
TGTGCCAGCAGTTTACGCTGGGGTAGCAATCAGCCCCAGCATTTT
CASSLRWGSNQPQHF
>many|TRBJ1-2|-|TRBV29-1|10
TGCAGCGTTGAGTATGGTGGCTACACCTTC
CSVEYGGYTF
>many|TRBJ1-2|-|TRBV7-3|13
TGTGCCAGCAGCCCAGCCAGGGGTGCTGGCTACACCTTC
CASSPARGAGYTF
>-|TRBJ1-1|-|TRBV25-1|15
TGTGCCAGCAGTGGGTTCGCGCGGGGGAACACTGAAGCTTTCTTT
CASSGFARGNTEAFF
>many|TRBJ2-5|-|TRBV5-1|13
TGCGCCAGCAGCGGTAATACGCAAGAGACCCAGTACTTC
CASSGNTQETQYF
>-|TRBJ2-5|TRBD1|TRBV2|16
TGTGCCAGCAGTGAAGCGTGGGACAGGGCCCAAGAGACCCAGTACTTC
CASSEAWDRAQETQYF
>many|TRBJ2-5|-|TRBV5-1|16
TGCGCCAGCAGCTTGGCCGTTGGTGGGAACCAAGAGACCCAGTACTTC
CASSLAVGGNQETQYF
>-|TRBJ2-2|TRBD1|TRBV10-3|15
TGTGCCATTTTTAGGGGACAGGGAAACACCGGGGAGCTGTTTTTT
CAIFRGQGNTGELFF
>few|TRBJ1-1|TRBD1|TRBV9|14
TGTGCCAGCAGCGGAACAGGGGGGAACACTGAAGCTTTCTTT
CASSGTGGNTEAFF
>many|TRBJ2-3|-|TRBV20-1|15
TGCAGTGCTAGGGGGTCGGCAGGGATCACAGATACGCAGTATTTT
CSARGSAGITDTQYF